This TCR beta chain was profiled in a study of blood T cell repertoires in COVID-19 (TCRdb year 2020). Context from the whole study: The collaborator samples originated in the United States, Italy and Spain and spanned the acute and convalescent phases of COVID-19. The prospective study material was composed of cDNA or gDNA derived from T cells, B-cell-depleted T cells, or PBMCs. Deeply sampled blood TCRbeta repertoires from subjects exposed to, actively infected with, or recovered from COVID-19 were included in the dataset. The repertoires were released in a freely available public database intended as a resource for research on the immune response to SARS-CoV-2. The samples were drawn from the first 160 participants of the ongoing ImmuneRACE study and from 1,254 subjects provided by 6 global collaborators. Sample metadata almost always included a de-identified subject ID, COVID-19 status, age in years and sex. HLA class I and class II types, where available, came from metadata supplied by the sample provider rather than from assay-based typing.

Summary of the overall study and its limitations: Clinical and demographic metadata were provided uncurated, with the amount varying by source and participant.

Another Seattle source contributed samples from volunteer blood donors who had recovered from COVID-19. Collaborating institutions collected whole blood in K2EDTA tubes following their own protocols. Collaborator samples were shipped for TCRbeta analysis as frozen whole blood, isolated PBMCs, or DNA extracted from either sample type. According to the germline V gene, CDR1 reads LGHNT and CDR2 reads FRNRAP. Inclusive of the bounding cysteine and phenylalanine, the CDR3 is 15 residues long. Just the 45-base CDR3 DNA is kept, in frame starting at base 1. Compared with germline, V lacks 2 bases and J lacks 5 bases; bases without a gene match: 4. TCRbeta CDR3 regions were amplified from genomic DNA using the immunoSEQ Assay, a bias-controlled multiplex PCR. The original methods were these. The number of nucleated cells in each sample was estimated from the amplification of reference gene primers within the assay. Sequence reads were collapsed and filtered to measure the absolute abundance of every unique TCRbeta CDR3 rearrangement. For each sample, productive Simpson clonality was calculated as the square root of Simpson's diversity index across productive rearrangements. TCRdb provides this immuneACCESS table in a form limited to in-frame rearrangements. Some clones are lacking; in checked studies, under half of them reflect an unresolved V gene, and why the rest are absent is not known. For V, J and clone size, that table is used; D and trimming come from the DNA. This sample is represented by 250,000 to 350,000 clones; about nine tenths of them were singletons. The ten largest account for 0.94% of the sample.

Of note for this clone: The target of this receptor is not known. No much larger clonotype is one base removed from it; base qualities were not supplied.

The sequenced sample consisted of peripheral blood. The chain joins TRBV12-5 to TRBJ2-1, and 9 bases in between align with TRBD2. This TCR came from a middle-aged woman who had recovered from COVID-19. The CDR3: CASGLRREGHNEQFF. The nucleotide sequence is TGTGCTAGTGGTTTGCGGCGGGAGGGCCACAATGAGCAGTTCTTC.